This T cell receptor beta chain is from a study of blood T cell repertoires in COVID-19. Study as a whole: Samples representing acute and convalescent COVID-19 were sourced from the United States, Italy and Spain.

Germline V gene sequence: CDR1 MDHEN, CDR2 SYDVKM. Losses at the gene ends were 5 bases for V and 6 bases for J; bases not matched to a gene: 9. This CDR3 region has 15 residues. Seattle researchers signed up patients amid active infection and tracked them longitudinally. Original processing notes: Amplification of reference gene primers provided the estimated nucleated cell counts. Sequenced by immunoSEQ multiplex PCR; TCRdb stores in-frame clones only, minus some. That table furnishes V, J and clone size, whereas the DNA furnished D and trimming. The table lists about 220,000 clones, approximately 85% of them singletons.

Sequenced sample: peripheral blood. V is TRBV28 and J is TRBJ2-1; 8 bases match TRBD2. The sequence was collected from a woman aged 70-85 years with COVID-19, enrolled during active disease. The CDR3 DNA is TGTGCCAGCAGTAAAAGCGGGAGAAAAGTCAATGAGCAGTTCTTC. Residues: CASSKSGRKVNEQFF.